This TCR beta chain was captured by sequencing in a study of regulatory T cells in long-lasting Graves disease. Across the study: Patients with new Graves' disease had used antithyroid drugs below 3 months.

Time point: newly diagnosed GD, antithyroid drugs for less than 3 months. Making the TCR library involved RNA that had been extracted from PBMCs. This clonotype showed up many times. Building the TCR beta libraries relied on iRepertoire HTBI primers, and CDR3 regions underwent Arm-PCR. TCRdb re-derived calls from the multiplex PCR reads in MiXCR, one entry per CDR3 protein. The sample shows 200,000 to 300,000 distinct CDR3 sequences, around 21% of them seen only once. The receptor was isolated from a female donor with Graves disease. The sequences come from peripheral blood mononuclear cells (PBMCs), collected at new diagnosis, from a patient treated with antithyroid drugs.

In DNA, the CDR3 is TGCAGTGCTAAGGCCAGGTCGGGGCATACCTACGAGCAGTACTTC. It codes for CSAKARSGHTYEQYF. The V gene is TRBV20-1, the J gene TRBJ2-7; D possibly matches TRBD1 or TRBD2 (5 bases each). The V gene lost 4 bases and the J gene lost 2 bases, with 18 bases spanning the gap. The V gene's germline CDR1 is DFQATT and CDR2 SNEGSKA (reference sequence). The CDR3 has 15 amino acids.